Reported below is one T cell receptor beta chain. MiXCR, applied by TCRdb to the reads, yields one record per CDR3 protein. Among roughly 150,000 distinct CDR3 sequences listed, around 24% were seen once. The CDR3 spans 15 residues. V gave up 6 bases and J gave up 6 bases; unmatched junction bases: 9. The sample comes from a study of T cell repertoires in cytomegalovirus infection. V usage is TRBV12-3 or TRBV12-4 and J usage is TRBJ2-3; 10 bases match TRBD2. The sequenced sample consisted of PBMCs. The sequence derives from a human donor in good health (CMV status not recorded). Some clones in this sample may be carry-over from other donors' samples. CDR3 in DNA: TGTGCCAGCAGCCATAGCGGGGGGCATGTCGATACGCAGTATTTT. This translates into CASSHSGGHVDTQYF.